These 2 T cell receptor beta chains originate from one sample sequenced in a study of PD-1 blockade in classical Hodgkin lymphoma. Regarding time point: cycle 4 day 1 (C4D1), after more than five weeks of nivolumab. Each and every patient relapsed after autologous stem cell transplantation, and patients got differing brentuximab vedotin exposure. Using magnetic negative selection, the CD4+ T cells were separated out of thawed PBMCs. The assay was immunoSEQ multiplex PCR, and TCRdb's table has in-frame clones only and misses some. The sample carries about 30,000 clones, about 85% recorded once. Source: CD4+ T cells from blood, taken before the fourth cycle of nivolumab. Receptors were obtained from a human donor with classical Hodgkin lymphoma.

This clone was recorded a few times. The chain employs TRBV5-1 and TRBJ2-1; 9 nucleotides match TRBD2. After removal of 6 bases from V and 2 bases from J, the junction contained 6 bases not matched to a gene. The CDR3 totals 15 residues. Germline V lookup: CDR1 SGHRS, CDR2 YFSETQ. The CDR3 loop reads CASMMAGGTYNEQFF. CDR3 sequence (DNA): TGCGCCAGCATGATGGCGGGAGGGACCTACAATGAGCAGTTCTTC.

CDR3 in amino acids: CASSEMGPLGLYEQYF. The CDR3 DNA sequence: TGTGCCAGCAGTGAGATGGGGCCCTTGGGCCTCTACGAGCAGTACTTC. This chain connects TRBV6-1 to TRBJ2-7; a weak D match, TRBD1 (5 bases). The germline V and J ends were trimmed by 3 bases and 3 bases, with 18 bases remaining between them. The CDR3 contains 16 residues. Per the germline V gene, CDR1 is MNHNS and CDR2 is SASEGT.